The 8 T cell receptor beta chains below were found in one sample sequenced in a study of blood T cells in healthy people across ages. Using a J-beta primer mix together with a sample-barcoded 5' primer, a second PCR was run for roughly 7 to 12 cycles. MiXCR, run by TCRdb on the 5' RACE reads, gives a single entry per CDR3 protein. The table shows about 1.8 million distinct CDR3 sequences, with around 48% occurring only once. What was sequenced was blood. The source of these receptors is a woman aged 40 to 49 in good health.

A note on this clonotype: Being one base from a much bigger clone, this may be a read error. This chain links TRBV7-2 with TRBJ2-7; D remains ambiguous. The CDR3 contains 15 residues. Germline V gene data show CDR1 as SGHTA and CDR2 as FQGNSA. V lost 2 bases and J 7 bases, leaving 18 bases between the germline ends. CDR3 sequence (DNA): TGTGCCAGCAGCTTAACCGGAGACTTGTACAATGAGCAGTACTTC. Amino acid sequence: CASSLTGDLYNEQYF.

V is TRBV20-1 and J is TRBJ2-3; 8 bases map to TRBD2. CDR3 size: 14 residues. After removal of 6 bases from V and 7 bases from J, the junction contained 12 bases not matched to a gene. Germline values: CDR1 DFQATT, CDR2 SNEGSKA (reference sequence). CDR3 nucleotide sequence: TGCAGTGCAACAATTACGGGGGGGGAATATACGCAGTATTTT. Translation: CSATITGGEYTQYF.

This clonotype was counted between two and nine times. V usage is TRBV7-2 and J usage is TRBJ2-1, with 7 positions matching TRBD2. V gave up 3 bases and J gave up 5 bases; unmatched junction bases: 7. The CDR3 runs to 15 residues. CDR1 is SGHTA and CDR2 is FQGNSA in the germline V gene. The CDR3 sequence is CASSLGGTINNEQFF. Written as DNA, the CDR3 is TGTGCCAGCAGCTTGGGCGGGACTATCAACAATGAGCAGTTCTTC.

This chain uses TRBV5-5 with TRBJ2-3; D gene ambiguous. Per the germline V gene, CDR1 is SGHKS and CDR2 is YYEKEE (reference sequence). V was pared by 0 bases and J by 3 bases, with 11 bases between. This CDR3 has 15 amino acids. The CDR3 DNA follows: TGTGCCAGCAGCTTGGAACGGCTAGTGACAGATACGCAGTATTTT. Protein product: CASSLERLVTDTQYF.

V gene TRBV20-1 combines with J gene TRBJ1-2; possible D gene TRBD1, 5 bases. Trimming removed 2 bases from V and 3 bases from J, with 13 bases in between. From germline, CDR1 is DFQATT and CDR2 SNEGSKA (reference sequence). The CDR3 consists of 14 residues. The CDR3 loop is CSARLGKGYYGYTF. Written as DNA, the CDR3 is TGCAGTGCTAGACTTGGCAAGGGGTACTATGGCTACACCTTC.

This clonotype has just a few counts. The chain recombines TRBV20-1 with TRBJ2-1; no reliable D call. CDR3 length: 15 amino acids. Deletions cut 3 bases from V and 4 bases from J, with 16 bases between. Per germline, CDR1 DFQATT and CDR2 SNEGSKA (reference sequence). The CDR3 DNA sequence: TGCAGTGCTAGCTCAGTGACTTCCCCTTACAATGAGCAGTTCTTC. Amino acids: CSASSVTSPYNEQFF.

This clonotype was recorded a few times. The CDR3 DNA reads as TGCAGCGGGGACAGGGCAGAGACCCAGTACTTC. Its translation: CSGDRAETQYF. The V gene is TRBV29-1, the J gene TRBJ2-5; 9 positions match TRBD1. CDR1 SQVTM and CDR2 ANQGSEA come from the germline V gene. The CDR3 loop spans 11 amino acids. Trimming removed 7 bases from V and 4 bases from J; junction bases left unmatched: 1.

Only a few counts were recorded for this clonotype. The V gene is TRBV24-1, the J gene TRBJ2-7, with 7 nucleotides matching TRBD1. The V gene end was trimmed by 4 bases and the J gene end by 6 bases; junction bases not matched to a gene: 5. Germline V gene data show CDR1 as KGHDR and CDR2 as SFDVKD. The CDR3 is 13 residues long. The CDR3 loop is CATSEGQPAEQYF. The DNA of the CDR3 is TGTGCCACCAGTGAGGGACAGCCTGCCGAGCAGTACTTC.